These 4 T cell receptor beta chains were all obtained from the same sample, sequenced in a study of blood T cell repertoires in COVID-19. Data came from immunoSEQ multiplex PCR; TCRdb stores just in-frame clones and leaves some out. Among about 140,000 clones listed, roughly 90% were seen once. The sample consisted of peripheral blood. These receptors originate from a human donor with COVID-19, enrolled during active disease. The donor label of this sample is uncertain.

The chain uses TRBV5-1 and TRBJ1-1, with a tentative D call TRBD1 (6 bases). V gave up 6 bases and J gave up 1 base, with 16 bases separating them. The CDR3 totals 15 residues. Germline V gene lookup returns CDR1 SGHRS and CDR2 YFSETQ. The CDR3 sequence is CASTGGGAGNTEAFF. The CDR3 nucleotides are TGCGCCAGCACCGGCGGGGGGGCTGGGAACACTGAAGCTTTCTTT.

The chain recombines TRBV5-6 with TRBJ2-5; 8 positions match TRBD1. Germline V gene sequence: CDR1 SGHDT, CDR2 YYEEEE. After removal of 2 bases from V and 1 base from J, the junction contained 4 bases not matched to a gene. This CDR3 region has 15 residues. The CDR3 DNA sequence: TGTGCCAGCAGCTTAGACAGGGGAGCCCAAGAGACCCAGTACTTC. Amino acids: CASSLDRGAQETQYF.

The genes are TRBV5-1 and TRBJ2-7; TRBD1 matches at 7 bases. The CDR3 length is 15 residues. V trimming: 2 bases; J trimming: 4 bases; junction bases outside the gene matches: 9. The germline V gene has CDR1 SGHRS and CDR2 YFSETQ. The CDR3 nucleotides are TGCGCCAGCAGCTTACAGGGGAGTGGGCAATACGAGCAGTACTTC. Its translation: CASSLQGSGQYEQYF.

This chain connects TRBV5-6 to TRBJ1-2; possibly TRBD1 for D (5 bases). V shed 6 bases and J shed 8 bases, with 17 bases lying between them. Germline loops: CDR1 SGHDT, CDR2 YYEEEE. The CDR3 is 13 amino acids. In DNA, the CDR3 is TGTGCCAGCAACCTTGCTAGGGGAGGCGGCTACACCTTC. It yields the protein CASNLARGGGYTF.